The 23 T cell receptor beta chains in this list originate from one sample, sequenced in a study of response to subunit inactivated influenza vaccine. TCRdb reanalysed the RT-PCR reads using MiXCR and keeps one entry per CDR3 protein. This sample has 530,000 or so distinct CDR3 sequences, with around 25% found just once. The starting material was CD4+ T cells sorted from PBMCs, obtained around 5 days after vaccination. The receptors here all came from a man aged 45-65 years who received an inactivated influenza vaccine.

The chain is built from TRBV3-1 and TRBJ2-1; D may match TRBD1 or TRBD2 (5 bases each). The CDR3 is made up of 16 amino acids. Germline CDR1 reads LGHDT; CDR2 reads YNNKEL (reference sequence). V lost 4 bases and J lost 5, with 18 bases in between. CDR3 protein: CASSPFQGGFHNEQFF. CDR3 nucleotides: TGTGCCAGCAGCCCCTTCCAGGGCGGGTTCCACAATGAGCAGTTCTTC.

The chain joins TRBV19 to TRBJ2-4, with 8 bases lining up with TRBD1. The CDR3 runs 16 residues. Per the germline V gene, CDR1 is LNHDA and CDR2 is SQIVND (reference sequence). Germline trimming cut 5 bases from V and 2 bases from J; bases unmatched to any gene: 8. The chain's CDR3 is CASSSWTGLPKNIQYF. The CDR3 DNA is TGTGCCAGTAGTTCGTGGACAGGGTTGCCCAAAAACATTCAGTACTTC.

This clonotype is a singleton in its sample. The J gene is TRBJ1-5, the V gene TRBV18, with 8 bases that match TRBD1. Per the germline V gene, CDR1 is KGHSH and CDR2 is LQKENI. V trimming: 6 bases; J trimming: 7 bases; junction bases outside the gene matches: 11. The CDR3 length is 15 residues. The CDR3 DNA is TGTGCCAGCTCCCCAGGACAGGGCCAGGGCCAGCCCCAGCATTTT. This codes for CASSPGQGQGQPQHF.

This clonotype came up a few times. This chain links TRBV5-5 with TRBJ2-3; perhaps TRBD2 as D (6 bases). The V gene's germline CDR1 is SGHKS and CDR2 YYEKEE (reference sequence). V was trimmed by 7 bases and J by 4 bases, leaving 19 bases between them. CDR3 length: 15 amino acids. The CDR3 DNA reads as TGTGCCAGCTCTTTTAGCGGTTCGGGGGCAGATACGCAGTATTTT. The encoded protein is CASSFSGSGADTQYF.

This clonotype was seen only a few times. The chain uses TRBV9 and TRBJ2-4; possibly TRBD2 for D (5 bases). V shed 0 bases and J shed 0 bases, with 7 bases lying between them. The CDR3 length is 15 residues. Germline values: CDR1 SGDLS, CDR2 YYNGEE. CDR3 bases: TGTGCCAGCAGCGTAGACGGGGTAGCCAAAAACATTCAGTACTTC. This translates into CASSVDGVAKNIQYF.

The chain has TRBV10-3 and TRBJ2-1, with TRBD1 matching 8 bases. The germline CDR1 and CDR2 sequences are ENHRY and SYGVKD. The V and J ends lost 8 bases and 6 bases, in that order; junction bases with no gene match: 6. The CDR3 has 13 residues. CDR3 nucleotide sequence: TGTGCCATCGGGGTTGGACAGGGCAATGAGCAGTTCTTC. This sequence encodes CAIGVGQGNEQFF.

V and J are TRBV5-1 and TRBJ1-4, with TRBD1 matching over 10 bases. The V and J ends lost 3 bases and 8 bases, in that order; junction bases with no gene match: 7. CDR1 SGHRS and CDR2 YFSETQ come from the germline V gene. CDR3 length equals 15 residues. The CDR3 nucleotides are TGCGCCAGCAGCTCGAGGACAGGGGGAAACGAAAAACTGTTTTTT. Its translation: CASSSRTGGNEKLFF.

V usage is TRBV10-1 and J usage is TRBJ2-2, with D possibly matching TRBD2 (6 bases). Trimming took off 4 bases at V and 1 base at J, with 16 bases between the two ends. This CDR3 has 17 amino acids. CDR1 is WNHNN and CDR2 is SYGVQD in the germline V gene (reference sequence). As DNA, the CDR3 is TGCGCCAGCAGTGCCCGATACCGGGAGAAGAACACCGGGGAGCTGTTTTTT. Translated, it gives CASSARYREKNTGELFF.

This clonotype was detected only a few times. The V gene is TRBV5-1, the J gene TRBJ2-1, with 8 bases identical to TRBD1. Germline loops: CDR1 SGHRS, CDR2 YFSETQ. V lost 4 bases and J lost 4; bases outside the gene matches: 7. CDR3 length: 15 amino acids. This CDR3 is CASSKRTGLYNEQFF. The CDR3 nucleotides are TGCGCCAGCAGCAAAAGGACAGGGTTATACAATGAGCAGTTCTTC.

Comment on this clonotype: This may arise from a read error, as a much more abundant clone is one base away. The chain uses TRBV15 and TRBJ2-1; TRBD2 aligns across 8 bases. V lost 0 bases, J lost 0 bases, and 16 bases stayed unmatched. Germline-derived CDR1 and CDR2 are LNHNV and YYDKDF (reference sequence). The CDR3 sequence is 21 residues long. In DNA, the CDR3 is TGTGCCACCAGCAGAGATCAAATGGGACTATCGGGAGGGAGCTCCTACAATGAGCAGTTCTTC. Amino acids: CATSRDQMGLSGGSSYNEQFF.

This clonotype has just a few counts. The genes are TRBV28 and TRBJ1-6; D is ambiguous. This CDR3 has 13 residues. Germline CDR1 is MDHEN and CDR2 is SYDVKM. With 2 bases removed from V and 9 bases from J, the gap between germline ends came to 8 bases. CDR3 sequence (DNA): TGTGCCAGCAGTTTAGACACCCCTTCACCCCTCCACTTT. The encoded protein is CASSLDTPSPLHF.

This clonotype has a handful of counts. This CDR3 is CAISEDRDYGYTF. The CDR3 nucleotides read TGTGCCATCAGTGAGGACAGGGACTATGGCTACACCTTC. The chain combines TRBV10-3 with TRBJ1-2; TRBD1 aligns across 7 bases. V shed 2 bases and J 3 bases; nucleotides not matched to a gene: 0. Germline lookup yields CDR1 ENHRY and CDR2 SYGVKD. The CDR3 loop spans 13 amino acids.

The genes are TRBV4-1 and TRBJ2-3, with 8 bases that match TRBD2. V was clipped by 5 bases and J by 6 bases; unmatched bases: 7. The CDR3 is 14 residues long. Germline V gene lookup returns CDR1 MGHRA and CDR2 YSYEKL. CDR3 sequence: CASSSQRERDTQYF. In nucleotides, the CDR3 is TGCGCCAGCAGCTCCCAGCGGGAGAGGGATACGCAGTATTTT.

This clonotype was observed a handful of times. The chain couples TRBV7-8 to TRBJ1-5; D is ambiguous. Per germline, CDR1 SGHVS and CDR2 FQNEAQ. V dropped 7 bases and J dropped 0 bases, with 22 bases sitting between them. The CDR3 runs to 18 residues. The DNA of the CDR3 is TGTGCCAGCACCCGCGCGGCAGAAAGGCTTTATAGCAATCAGCCCCAGCATTTT. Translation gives CASTRAAERLYSNQPQHF.

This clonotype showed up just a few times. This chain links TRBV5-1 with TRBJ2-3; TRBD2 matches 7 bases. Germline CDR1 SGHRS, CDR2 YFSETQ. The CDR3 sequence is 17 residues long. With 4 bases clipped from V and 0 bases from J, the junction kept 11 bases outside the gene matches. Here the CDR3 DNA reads TGCGCCAGCAGCCCCCGTGGGAGCGGGACCAGCACAGATACGCAGTATTTT. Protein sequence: CASSPRGSGTSTDTQYF.

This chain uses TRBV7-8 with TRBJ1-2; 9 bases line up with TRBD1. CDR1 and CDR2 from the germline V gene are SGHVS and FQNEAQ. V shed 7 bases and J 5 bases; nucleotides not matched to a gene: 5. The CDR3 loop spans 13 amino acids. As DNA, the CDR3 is TGTGCCAGCACTAGGGACAGGGCTTATGGCTACACCTTC. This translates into CASTRDRAYGYTF.

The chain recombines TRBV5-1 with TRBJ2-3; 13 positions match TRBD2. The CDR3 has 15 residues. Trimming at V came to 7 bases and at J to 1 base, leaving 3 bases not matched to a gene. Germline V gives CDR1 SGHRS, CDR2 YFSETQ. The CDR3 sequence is CASGTSGDRTDTQYF. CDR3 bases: TGCGCCAGCGGGACTAGCGGGGACCGCACAGATACGCAGTATTTT.

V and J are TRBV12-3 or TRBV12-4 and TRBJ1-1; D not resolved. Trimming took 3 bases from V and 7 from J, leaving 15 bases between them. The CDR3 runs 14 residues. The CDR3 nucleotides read TGTGCCAGCAGTTTTCAAGGGAACCCCCGTGAAGCTTTCTTT. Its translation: CASSFQGNPREAFF.

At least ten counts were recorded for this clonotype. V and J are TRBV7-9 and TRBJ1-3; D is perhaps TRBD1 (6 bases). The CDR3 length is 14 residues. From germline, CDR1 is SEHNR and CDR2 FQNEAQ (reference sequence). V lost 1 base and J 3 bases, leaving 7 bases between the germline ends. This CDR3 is CASSLGTVGNTIYF. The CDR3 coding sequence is TGTGCCAGCAGCTTAGGGACAGTTGGAAACACCATATATTTT. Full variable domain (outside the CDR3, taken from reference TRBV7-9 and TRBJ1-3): DTGVSQNPRHKITKRGQNVTFRCDPISEHNRLYWYRQTLGQGPEFLTYFQNEAQLEKSRLLSDRFSAERPKGSFSTLEIQRTEQGDSAMYLCASSLGTVGNTIYFGEGSWLTVV.

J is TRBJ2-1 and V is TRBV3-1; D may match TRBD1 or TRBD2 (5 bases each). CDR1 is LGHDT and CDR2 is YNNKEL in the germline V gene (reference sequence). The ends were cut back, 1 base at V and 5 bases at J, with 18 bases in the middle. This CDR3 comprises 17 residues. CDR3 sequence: CASSQAGLRGANNEQFF. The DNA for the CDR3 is TGTGCCAGCAGCCAAGCAGGACTCAGAGGGGCCAACAATGAGCAGTTCTTC.

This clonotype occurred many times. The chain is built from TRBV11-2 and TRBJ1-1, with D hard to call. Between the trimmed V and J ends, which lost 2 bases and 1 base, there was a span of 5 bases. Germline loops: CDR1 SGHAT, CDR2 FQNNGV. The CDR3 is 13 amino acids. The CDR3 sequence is CASSLRENTEAFF. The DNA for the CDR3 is TGTGCCAGCAGCTTAAGGGAGAACACTGAAGCTTTCTTT.

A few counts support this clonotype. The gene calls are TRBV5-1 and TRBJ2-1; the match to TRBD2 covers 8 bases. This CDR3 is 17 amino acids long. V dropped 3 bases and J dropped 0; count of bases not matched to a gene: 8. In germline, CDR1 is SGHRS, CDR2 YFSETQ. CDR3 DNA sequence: TGCGCCAGCAGCTGGAGACTAGCGCAGAGCTCCTACAATGAGCAGTTCTTC. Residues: CASSWRLAQSSYNEQFF.

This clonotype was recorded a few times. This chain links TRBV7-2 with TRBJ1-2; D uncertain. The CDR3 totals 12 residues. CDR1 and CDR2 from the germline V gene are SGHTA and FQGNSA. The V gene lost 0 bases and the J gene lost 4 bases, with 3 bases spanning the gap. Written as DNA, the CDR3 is TGTGCCAGCAGCTTAGCTGCCTATGGCTACACCTTC. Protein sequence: CASSLAAYGYTF.